The 22 T cell receptor beta chains below come from one sample, sequenced in a study of OX40 agonist ivuxolimab in advanced cancers. Only in-frame clones appear in the TCRdb table, and some are missing; sequencing was by immunoSEQ multiplex PCR. The sample lists approximately 24,000 clones; roughly three quarters were seen once. Material: CD4+ or CD8+ T cells sorted from blood, obtained in a trial of the OX40 agonist ivuxolimab. The receptor set was obtained from an adult with an advanced solid tumor such as melanoma, head and neck, liver or kidney cancer.

The chain has TRBV10-1 and TRBJ2-1; TRBD2 aligns across 10 bases. Germline V gives CDR1 WNHNN, CDR2 SYGVQD (reference sequence). The CDR3 totals 13 residues. Trimming cost V 5 bases and J 7 bases; bases outside gene matches: 2. CDR3 DNA sequence: TGCGCCAGCAGTAGCGGGAGGGATAATGAGCAGTTCTTC. Amino acid sequence: CASSSGRDNEQFF.

This rearrangement joins TRBV2 to TRBJ1-4; tentatively, D is TRBD1 (5 bases). This CDR3 has 18 amino acids. V gave up 8 bases and J gave up 4 bases, with 26 bases separating them. Looked up from germline, CDR1 is SNHLY and CDR2 is FYNNEI. The CDR3: CASDNLAAAGSHNEKLFF. The CDR3 DNA reads as TGTGCCAGCGACAATCTTGCCGCAGCAGGGAGCCATAATGAAAAACTGTTTTTT.

The V and J genes are TRBV10-2 and TRBJ2-7; D not resolved. Germline CDR1 reads WSHSY; CDR2 reads SAAADI. The CDR3 runs 13 residues. Trimming took 2 bases from V and 5 from J, leaving 10 bases between them. The CDR3, as DNA: TGCGCCAGCAGTGAGCCCCTAGTTAACGAGCAGTACTTC. Protein: CASSEPLVNEQYF.

The V and J genes are TRBV28 and TRBJ1-2, with D unclear. Germline values: CDR1 MDHEN, CDR2 SYDVKM. The V end lost 2 bases, the J end lost 5 bases, and 18 bases lay between the germline ends. The CDR3 runs 16 residues. Here the CDR3 reads CASSLRAGSIGYGYTF. For the CDR3, the DNA is TGTGCCAGCAGTTTAAGGGCAGGAAGCATCGGGTATGGCTACACCTTC.

J is TRBJ2-1 and V is TRBV4-1, with D tentatively TRBD1 (5 bases). Germline CDR1 and CDR2: MGHRA and YSYEKL. Trimming removed 4 bases at V and 0 bases at J, with 10 bases between. The CDR3 length is 15 residues. This CDR3 is CASSPRGSSYNEQFF. CDR3 in DNA: TGCGCCAGCAGCCCAAGGGGTAGCTCCTACAATGAGCAGTTCTTC.

The chain has TRBV30 and TRBJ1-2; weak D call: TRBD1 (5 bases). The CDR3 has 12 amino acids. Germline V lookup: CDR1 GTSNPN, CDR2 SVGIG (reference sequence). With 4 bases removed from V and 6 bases from J, the gap between germline ends came to 12 bases. CDR3 bases: TGTGCCTGGACCGGGACGGAGAATGGCTACACCTTC. Amino acids: CAWTGTENGYTF.

This chain uses TRBV10-1 with TRBJ2-7; D might be TRBD1 or TRBD2, each matching 5 bases. CDR3 length equals 12 residues. V lost 2 bases to trimming and J lost 6 bases, with 8 bases between them. Germline V gene sequence: CDR1 WNHNN, CDR2 SYGVQD (reference sequence). CDR3: CASSETGPEQYF. The CDR3 DNA reads TGCGCCAGCAGTGAGACGGGGCCCGAGCAGTACTTC.

This chain links TRBV11-3 with TRBJ2-2, with D perhaps matching TRBD1 (5 bases). Deletions cut 5 bases from V and 7 bases from J, with 11 bases between. The CDR3 totals 13 residues. The germline gives CDR1 SGHNT, CDR2 YENEEA. CDR3 protein: CASSLQAHGELFF. The CDR3 DNA reads as TGTGCCAGCAGCCTACAGGCGCACGGGGAGCTGTTTTTT.

This clone showed up just a few times. V usage is TRBV5-6 and J usage is TRBJ1-6; D gene ambiguous. Germline CDR1 and CDR2: SGHDT and YYEEEE. The V and J ends lost 2 bases and 0 bases respectively, with 6 bases between them. This CDR3 comprises 15 residues. The CDR3 bases are TGTGCCAGCAGCTTTGCGAGCTCCTATAATTCACCCCTCCACTTT. It specifies CASSFASSYNSPLHF.

The rearrangement joins TRBV18 to TRBJ2-7; no reliable D call. Per the germline V gene, CDR1 is KGHSH and CDR2 is LQKENI. The CDR3 runs 15 residues. Trimming left V 2 bases short and J 0 bases short, with 11 bases between. The CDR3 here is CASSPSDLSSYEQYF. The CDR3 bases are TGTGCCAGCTCACCATCGGACCTATCCTCCTACGAGCAGTACTTC.

The CDR3 loop is CASSSGPQHF. The CDR3 nucleotides read TGTGCCAGCAGTTCGGGCCCCCAGCATTTT. The chain is built from TRBV28 and TRBJ1-5; no clear D. Looked up from germline, CDR1 is MDHEN and CDR2 is SYDVKM. CDR3 length: 10 residues. The ends were cut back, 4 bases at V and 10 bases at J, with 5 bases in the middle.

J is TRBJ2-7 and V is TRBV9, with TRBD2 matching over 7 bases. Looked up from germline, CDR1 is SGDLS and CDR2 is YYNGEE. Germline trimming cut 3 bases from V and 0 bases from J; bases unmatched to any gene: 9. The CDR3 is made up of 16 amino acids. This chain's CDR3 is CASSGGRLASSYEQYF. The CDR3 DNA reads as TGTGCCAGCAGCGGAGGGAGACTAGCAAGCTCCTACGAGCAGTACTTC. The variable domain in full, with the rest retrieved from reference TRBV9 and TRBJ2-7, is DSGVTQTPKHLITATGQRVTLRCSPRSGDLSVYWYQQSLDQGLQFLIQYYNGEERAKGNILERFSAQQFPDLHSELNLSSLELGDSALYFCASSGGRLASSYEQYFGPGTRLTVT.

The V and J genes are TRBV5-1 and TRBJ2-7; possibly TRBD1 for D (6 bases). The CDR3 totals 15 residues. Germline assignment: CDR1 SGHRS and CDR2 YFSETQ. V lost 0 bases and J 1 base, leaving 11 bases between the germline ends. The CDR3 is CASSLEGDGSYEQYF. The CDR3 DNA follows: TGCGCCAGCAGCTTGGAGGGGGACGGGTCCTACGAGCAGTACTTC.

The rearrangement joins TRBV27 to TRBJ2-3, with D possibly being TRBD1 or TRBD2 (6 bases each). The V gene lost 8 bases and the J gene lost 1 base, with 13 bases spanning the gap. The CDR3 is 14 amino acids. Germline V gives CDR1 MNHEY, CDR2 SMNVEV (reference sequence). CDR3 sequence: CASRRGLGTDTQYF. For the CDR3, the DNA is TGTGCCAGCCGACGGGGGCTTGGCACAGATACGCAGTATTTT.

This clone has a single count. The chain links TRBV7-9 to TRBJ2-2; D is ambiguous. Trimming pared 5 bases from V and 5 bases from J, leaving 6 bases between. This CDR3 is 12 amino acids long. Looked up from germline, CDR1 is SEHNR and CDR2 is FQNEAQ (reference sequence). This chain's CDR3 is CASSRSTGELFF. Here the CDR3 DNA reads TGTGCCAGCAGCCGGAGTACCGGGGAGCTGTTTTTT.

The chain is built from TRBV28 and TRBJ2-7; D is tentatively TRBD1 or TRBD2 (5 bases each). With 6 bases removed from V and 5 bases from J, the gap between germline ends came to 14 bases. Germline values: CDR1 MDHEN, CDR2 SYDVKM. CDR3 size: 13 residues. The CDR3 is CASRLPGPNEQYF. In DNA, the CDR3 is TGTGCCAGCAGATTACCGGGACCCAACGAGCAGTACTTC.

This clone has just one count. V usage is TRBV4-3 and J usage is TRBJ2-7; 9 nucleotides line up with TRBD1. With 4 bases clipped from V and 3 bases from J, the junction kept 7 bases outside the gene matches. This CDR3 is 15 amino acids long. Germline assignment: CDR1 LGHNA and CDR2 YSLEER. The CDR3 coding sequence is TGCGCCAGCAGCCCCGGGACAGGGCAGGGCTACGAGCAGTACTTC. Protein sequence: CASSPGTGQGYEQYF.

The V gene is TRBV19, the J gene TRBJ1-1; perhaps TRBD1 as D (5 bases). The V and J ends lost 1 base and 6 bases respectively, with 12 bases between them. The CDR3 is made up of 14 amino acids. Germline-derived CDR1 and CDR2 are LNHDA and SQIVND (reference sequence). The CDR3 sequence: CASSIAGGWAEAFF. The CDR3, as DNA: TGTGCCAGTAGTATAGCGGGGGGTTGGGCTGAAGCTTTCTTT. Based on the CDR3 plus reference TRBV19 and TRBJ1-1, the full variable domain is DGGITQSPKYLFRKEGQNVTLSCEQNLNHDAMYWYRQDPGQGLRLIYYSQIVNDFQKGDIAEGYSVSREKKESFPLTVTSAQKNPTAFYLCASSIAGGWAEAFFGQGTRLTVV.

The V call is TRBV27, the J call TRBJ2-7, with 9 bases fitting TRBD2. CDR1 MNHEY and CDR2 SMNVEV come from the germline V gene (reference sequence). The CDR3 has 14 residues. V dropped 7 bases and J dropped 0; count of bases not matched to a gene: 4. This CDR3 is CASTISGSSYEQYF. The CDR3 DNA is TGTGCCAGCACCATTAGCGGGAGCTCCTACGAGCAGTACTTC.

The chain links TRBV7-6 to TRBJ2-6; tentatively, D is TRBD1 or TRBD2 (6 bases each). Trimming took off 2 bases at V and 0 bases at J, with 14 bases between the two ends. The CDR3 loop spans 18 amino acids. CDR1 SGHVS and CDR2 FNYEAQ come from the germline V gene. The CDR3 coding sequence is TGTGCCAGCAGCTTATCAGGGGACTTCTTCTCTGGGGCCAACGTCCTGACTTTC. It codes for CASSLSGDFFSGANVLTF.

The V call is TRBV9, the J call TRBJ2-7; 12 nucleotides align to TRBD1. The length of the CDR3 is 20 residues. Per germline, CDR1 SGDLS and CDR2 YYNGEE. The J segment lost 0 bases and the V segment lost 2 bases, leaving 15 bases of the junction unmatched. The CDR3 DNA follows: TGTGCCAGCAGCGTGGGTTTGCCGGGACAGGGGGCTACCTTCTCCTACGAGCAGTACTTC. It translates to CASSVGLPGQGATFSYEQYF.

The V gene is TRBV4-3, the J gene TRBJ2-3, with no clear D. CDR1 is LGHNA, CDR2 YSLEER, per germline. The V and J ends lost 0 bases and 0 bases respectively, with 1 base between them. CDR3 length equals 13 residues. The CDR3 nucleotides are TGCGCCAGCAGCCAAGAGAGCACAGATACGCAGTATTTT. Amino acid sequence: CASSQESTDTQYF.